The 27 T cell receptor beta chains listed next were all sequenced from one sample in a study of cytomegalovirus exposure and HLA in healthy donors. Primers for the PCR totalled 60 Vbeta and 13 Jbeta. The data were produced by immunoSEQ multiplex PCR, yet TCRdb's version contains in-frame clones alone and is incomplete. The sample consists of 30,000 to 35,000 clones, about two thirds of them appearing once. Input material: PBMCs. Source of these receptors: a man aged 40-50 years in good health and CMV-seropositive.

The CDR3 DNA reads TGTGCCAGCAGGGGACTAGCGGAAAGGGAGCAGTACTTC. Its translation: CASRGLAEREQYF. The J gene is TRBJ2-7, the V gene TRBV6-1; 11 bases agree with TRBD2. The length of the CDR3 is 13 residues. The trim removed 6 bases at V and 7 bases at J, leaving 5 bases unmatched. Per germline, CDR1 MNHNS and CDR2 SASEGT.

V and J are TRBV25-1 and TRBJ1-2; D not certain. Germline CDR1 and CDR2: MGHDK and SYGVNS. Trimming cost V 3 bases and J 4 bases, with 9 bases left between them. This CDR3 has 13 residues. CDR3 amino acids: CASSDSWSYGYTF. The DNA for the CDR3 is TGTGCCAGCAGTGATTCCTGGAGCTATGGCTACACCTTC.

This chain connects TRBV5-1 to TRBJ1-3; TRBD1 might be the D (6 bases). Germline loops: CDR1 SGHRS, CDR2 YFSETQ. This CDR3 spans 14 amino acids. V lost 2 bases to trimming and J lost 1 base, with 7 bases between them. CDR3 nucleotide sequence: TGCGCCAGCAGCTTAGGGGGATCTGGAAACACCATATATTTT. Protein sequence: CASSLGGSGNTIYF.

The V call is TRBV27, the J call TRBJ1-2, with TRBD1 matching 7 bases. Trimming at V came to 4 bases and at J to 3 bases, leaving 11 bases not matched to a gene. The CDR3 length is 16 residues. Germline-derived CDR1 and CDR2 are MNHEY and SMNVEV (reference sequence). The CDR3 spells CASSSTGAFHYYGYTF. CDR3 in DNA: TGTGCCAGCAGTTCTACAGGGGCCTTCCACTACTATGGCTACACCTTC.

The chain is built from TRBV12-5 and TRBJ1-1; 7 bases are shared with TRBD1. Germline CDR1 reads LGHNT; CDR2 reads FRNRAP. Losses at the gene ends were 2 bases for V and 1 base for J; bases not matched to a gene: 4. This CDR3 is built from 15 residues. The CDR3 is CASGLPTGANTEAFF. The CDR3 DNA is TGTGCTAGTGGTTTGCCCACAGGGGCGAACACTGAAGCTTTCTTT.

This clone was seen more than once but under ten times. The chain combines TRBV7-2 with TRBJ2-3, with no clear D. The CDR3 totals 14 residues. The germline V gene has CDR1 SGHTA and CDR2 FQGNSA. With 2 bases removed from V and 0 bases from J, the gap between germline ends came to 6 bases. CDR3 sequence: CASSLFQSTDTQYF. DNA for the CDR3: TGTGCCAGCAGCTTATTCCAGAGCACAGATACGCAGTATTTT.

This sequence joins TRBV6-1 and TRBJ1-2; 8 bases agree with TRBD1. After removal of 8 bases from V and 8 bases from J, the junction contained 7 bases not matched to a gene. The CDR3 has 12 amino acids. CDR1 is MNHNS, CDR2 SASEGT, per germline. In DNA form, the CDR3 reads TGTGCCAGCGACAGGGGTGTAGGAGGCTACACCTTC. This encodes CASDRGVGGYTF.

This chain links TRBV28 with TRBJ2-5; 11 bases align to TRBD1. V was clipped by 5 bases and J by 5 bases; unmatched bases: 7. CDR3 length: 15 amino acids. The germline V gene has CDR1 MDHEN and CDR2 SYDVKM. CDR3 nucleotides: TGTGCCAGCAGTCCCAGGACAGGGGGCGCCGAGACCCAGTACTTC. This encodes CASSPRTGGAETQYF.

The gene calls are TRBV14 and TRBJ1-6, with D perhaps matching TRBD1 (6 bases). The germline V gene has CDR1 SGHDN and CDR2 FVKESK. V lost 8 bases, J lost 2 bases, and 13 bases lay in between. This CDR3 is 15 amino acids long. In nucleotides, the CDR3 is TGTGCCAGCGGGGGGGCGGATGCCTATAATTCACCCCTCCACTTT. It yields the protein CASGGADAYNSPLHF.

J is TRBJ2-3 and V is TRBV7-2; 7 nucleotides line up with TRBD2. This CDR3 has 14 residues. Germline assignment: CDR1 SGHTA and CDR2 FQGNSA. The ends lost 0 bases at V and 6 bases at J; junction bases unmatched: 3. The CDR3 bases are TGTGCCAGCAGCTTAGCGGGAGGGGCGGATACGCAGTATTTT. Translated: CASSLAGGADTQYF.

This chain links TRBV19 with TRBJ2-1, with D possibly TRBD2 on 6 matching bases. Germline CDR1 LNHDA, CDR2 SQIVND (reference sequence). CDR3 length: 14 amino acids. Trimming stripped 10 bases from V and 7 bases from J, with 20 bases between. The chain's CDR3 is CATRRRDQGNEQFF. CDR3 nucleotides: TGTGCCACCAGACGGAGGGACCAAGGGAATGAGCAGTTCTTC.

The chain carries TRBV11-3 and TRBJ2-3, with D uncertain. The V gene lost 6 bases and the J gene lost 2 bases, with 9 bases spanning the gap. The CDR3 consists of 13 residues. Germline V gene lookup returns CDR1 SGHNT and CDR2 YENEEA. The CDR3 nucleotides are TGTGCCAGCAGGCCTACGGTCACAGATACGCAGTATTTT. This translates into CASRPTVTDTQYF. The full variable domain, rest sourced from reference TRBV11-3 and TRBJ2-3, is EAGVVQSPRYKIIEKKQPVAFWCNPISGHNTLYWYLQNLGQGPELLIRYENEEAVDDSQLPKDRFSAERLKGVDSTLKIQPAELGDSAVYLCASRPTVTDTQYFGPGTRLTVL.

The chain employs TRBV21-1 and TRBJ2-7; the table's D call TRBD1 went unverified against the DNA. TRBV21-1 is termed a pseudogene. The CDR3 is made up of 16 amino acids. CDR3 sequence reads: CASTIRDRDTSYEQYF. DNA for the CDR3: TGTGCCAGCACGATCCGGGACAGGGATACGTCCTACGAGCAGTACTTC.

The chain employs TRBV7-8 and TRBJ1-6; D is undetermined. Germline lookup yields CDR1 SGHVS and CDR2 FQNEAQ. V lost 4 bases and J 3 bases, leaving 19 bases between the germline ends. The CDR3 has 18 amino acids. CDR3 loop: CASSSGDAGWVYNSPLHF. CDR3 DNA: TGTGCCAGCAGCTCGGGAGATGCGGGATGGGTCTATAATTCACCCCTCCACTTT.

This chain connects TRBV7-2 to TRBJ1-2, with TRBD1 matching over 10 bases. V shed 4 bases and J 4 bases; nucleotides not matched to a gene: 6. This CDR3 comprises 15 residues. Germline CDR1 and CDR2: SGHTA and FQGNSA. In nucleotides, the CDR3 is TGTGCCAGCAGCTCCGACAGGGGGCGTAGCTATGGCTACACCTTC. Residues: CASSSDRGRSYGYTF.

The rearrangement joins TRBV11-2 to TRBJ2-1; D is unclear. V dropped 1 base and J dropped 6 bases, with 16 bases sitting between them. CDR1 is SGHAT, CDR2 FQNNGV, per germline. The CDR3 loop spans 16 amino acids. In DNA form, the CDR3 reads TGTGCCAGCAGCTTAGTCGGCTCCGCTAGTCCCAATGAGCAGTTCTTC. Translation: CASSLVGSASPNEQFF.

The CDR3 DNA is TGCAGCGGCACCGGGACTCAGGACTACGAGCAGTACTTC. It translates to CSGTGTQDYEQYF. The rearrangement links TRBV29-1 to TRBJ2-5; D might be TRBD2 (6 bases). The J call is in doubt because the DNA end fits TRBJ2-7 better. The CDR3 runs 13 residues. Per germline, CDR1 SQVTM and CDR2 ANQGSEA.

This chain connects TRBV10-3 to TRBJ2-1; 10 nucleotides align to TRBD2. This CDR3 has 16 residues. The germline CDR1 and CDR2 sequences are ENHRY and SYGVKD. V lost 2 bases to trimming and J lost 8 bases; unmatched junction nucleotides: 9. The CDR3 DNA sequence: TGTGCCATCAGTGAGCCCGGGACTAGCGAAGGTGATGAGCAGTTCTTC. Protein: CAISEPGTSEGDEQFF.

V gene TRBV6-5 combines with J gene TRBJ1-6, with D uncertain. V lost 5 bases and J 8 bases, leaving 13 bases between the germline ends. Germline CDR1 and CDR2: MNHEY and SVGAGI. The CDR3 has 14 residues. CDR3 residues: CASSPSRRDSPLHF. CDR3 sequence (DNA): TGTGCCAGCAGTCCCTCCCGTCGGGATTCACCCCTCCACTTT.

This sequence joins TRBV2 and TRBJ2-1; D uncertain. CDR3 length: 13 residues. Trimming cost V 7 bases and J 6 bases, with 13 bases left between them. CDR1 SNHLY and CDR2 FYNNEI come from the germline V gene. The CDR3 is CASIDSIRNEQFF. CDR3 nucleotides: TGTGCCAGCATCGACTCCATTCGCAATGAGCAGTTCTTC.

The V gene is TRBV7-9, the J gene TRBJ2-5; D remains ambiguous. Trimming shortened V by 0 bases and J by 2 bases, and 7 bases separated the two germline ends. Germline loops: CDR1 SEHNR, CDR2 FQNEAQ (reference sequence). The CDR3 is made up of 14 amino acids. The CDR3 DNA follows: TGTGCCAGCAGCTTAGCCCCCGTACAAGAGACCCAGTACTTC. It encodes CASSLAPVQETQYF.

The chain uses TRBV27 and TRBJ1-5, with D uncertain. Germline CDR1 and CDR2: MNHEY and SMNVEV (reference sequence). This CDR3 contains 14 residues. Trimming took off 3 bases at V and 3 bases at J, with 9 bases between the two ends. The CDR3, as DNA: TGTGCCAGCAGTTTTTCCACCTACAATCAGCCCCAGCATTTT. This gives the protein CASSFSTYNQPQHF.

On this clone: Other DNA variants within this sample encode the same CDR3. The chain has TRBV2 and TRBJ1-1, with D perhaps matching TRBD1 (5 bases). This CDR3 has 16 amino acids. Germline lookup yields CDR1 SNHLY and CDR2 FYNNEI. V gave up 2 bases and J gave up 8 bases, with 21 bases separating them. This chain's CDR3 is CASSEPGGGRGTEAFF. CDR3 bases: TGTGCCAGCAGTGAACCTGGGGGGGGACGGGGCACCGAAGCTTTCTTT.

This sequence joins TRBV10-3 and TRBJ2-1, with TRBD2 identical over 11 bases. V was pared by 9 bases and J by 6 bases, with 10 bases of the junction left unmatched. The CDR3 consists of 15 residues. CDR1 and CDR2 from the germline V gene are ENHRY and SYGVKD. The DNA of the CDR3 is TGTGCCATAGACGGGACTAGCGGAAACCCCAATGAGCAGTTCTTC. Translating it yields CAIDGTSGNPNEQFF.

This rearrangement joins TRBV7-9 to TRBJ1-5; 8 bases agree with TRBD1. The ends lost 4 bases at V and 5 bases at J; junction bases unmatched: 4. The germline V gene encodes CDR1 SEHNR and CDR2 FQNEAQ (reference sequence). This CDR3 comprises 14 residues. For the CDR3, the DNA is TGTGCCAGCAGCTCCGGACAGGGTGATCAGCCCCAGCATTTT. Amino acids: CASSSGQGDQPQHF.

This chain joins TRBV19 and TRBJ2-5, with TRBD2 as a possible D gene (5 bases). Germline CDR1 LNHDA, CDR2 SQIVND (reference sequence). The CDR3 totals 15 residues. Trimming stripped 3 bases from V and 0 bases from J, with 11 bases between. The CDR3: CASSMDRGYQETQYF. The DNA for the CDR3 is TGTGCCAGTAGTATGGATCGGGGTTACCAAGAGACCCAGTACTTC.

V and J are TRBV7-2 and TRBJ2-3, with 11 bases that match TRBD1. The CDR3 has 15 amino acids. Losses at the gene ends were 6 bases for V and 5 bases for J; bases not matched to a gene: 7. Germline CDR1 is SGHTA and CDR2 is FQGNSA. CDR3 region: CASSFWTGGLDTQYF. CDR3 in DNA: TGTGCCAGCAGTTTCTGGACAGGGGGCTTAGATACGCAGTATTTT.